This is a list of T cell receptor beta chains from one sample in a study of T cells after yellow fever vaccination. TCRdb reanalysed the 5' RACE reads using MiXCR and keeps one entry per CDR3 protein. Of 620,000 or so distinct CDR3 sequences in the sample, about a sixth were seen once. The sample here was PBMCs, taken around 5 days after the first yellow fever vaccination. The receptors derive from a man aged 18 to 29 who received the YFV17D yellow fever vaccine. CDR3s include the opening cysteine and the closing phenylalanine or tryptophan. A D gene is named only where the DNA matches it firmly. Clone size is given for some rows only: seen once, a few or many times, or a class if the clone is expanded.

TRBJ1-5	NA	TRBV6-2/TRBV6-3	few	CASGHFGPQHF	TGTGCCAGCGGACATTTCGGGCCCCAGCATTTT
TRBJ1-2	NA	TRBV6-5	many	CASSYSIVPVEGYTF	TGTGCCAGCAGTTACTCGATAGTACCAGTCGAAGGCTACACCTTC
TRBJ1-6	NA	TRBV7-3	few	CASSLPQEPLHF	TGTGCCAGCAGCTTACCGCAGGAACCCCTCCACTTT
TRBJ2-2	TRBD2	TRBV7-2	few	CASSPTGGSAGELFF	TGTGCCAGCAGCCCAACGGGGGGAAGCGCCGGGGAGCTGTTTTTT
TRBJ2-3	NA	TRBV9	few	CASSAGIGQDTQYF	TGTGCCAGCAGCGCGGGAATCGGACAAGATACGCAGTATTTT
TRBJ1-5	NA	TRBV6-5	many	CASRPSIGGQPQHF	TGTGCCAGCAGACCATCGATTGGGGGTCAGCCCCAGCATTTT
TRBJ2-5	NA	TRBV5-1	few	CASSPRVAETQYF	TGCGCCAGCAGCCCCCGGGTTGCCGAGACCCAGTACTTC
TRBJ1-6	NA	TRBV10-2	few	CASTGGPSPLHF	TGCGCCAGCACTGGAGGACCATCACCCCTCCACTTT
TRBJ2-3	NA	TRBV4-1	NA	CASSQTPGTDTQYF	TGCGCCAGCAGCCAAACCCCAGGCACAGATACGCAGTATTTT
TRBJ1-5	NA	TRBV7-2	few	CASSLIGTSNQPQHF	TGTGCCAGCAGCTTAATTGGAACTAGCAATCAGCCCCAGCATTTT
TRBJ2-2	NA	TRBV5-1	NA	CASTPLTGELFF	TGCGCCAGTACCCCCCTCACCGGGGAGCTGTTTTTT
TRBJ1-5	NA	TRBV5-6	NA	CASSRRGGHQPQHF	TGTGCCAGCAGCCGCCGTGGGGGGCATCAGCCCCAGCATTTT
TRBJ2-7	NA	TRBV12-5	once	CASGHGSGVLEQYF	TGTGCTAGTGGTCATGGTTCAGGGGTCCTCGAGCAGTACTTC
TRBJ2-2	NA	TRBV7-9	NA	CASSLSGITGELFF	TGTGCCAGCAGCTTATCCGGAATCACCGGGGAGCTGTTTTTT
TRBJ1-5	NA	TRBV7-8	NA	CASSLSQGNINQPQHF	TGTGCCAGCAGCTTATCCCAGGGGAACATCAATCAGCCCCAGCATTTT
TRBJ1-1	NA	TRBV7-9	NA	CAMGPGLPRRGMDTEAFF	TGTGCCATGGGCCCCGGGCTCCCCCGCAGGGGAATGGACACTGAAGCTTTCTTT
TRBJ1-1	NA	TRBV3-1	many	CASSQGEGKAFF	TGTGCCAGCAGCCAAGGGGAAGGGAAAGCTTTCTTT
TRBJ1-1	NA	TRBV27	NA	CASKRQGRAEAFF	TGTGCCAGCAAGAGGCAGGGGAGGGCTGAAGCTTTCTTT
TRBJ1-2	NA	TRBV29-1	NA	CSVDLADFPYGYTF	TGCAGCGTTGATTTGGCAGATTTTCCCTATGGCTACACCTTC
TRBJ1-2	NA	TRBV7-9	NA	CASSSTRGGYTF	TGTGCCAGCAGCTCGACCAGAGGTGGCTACACCTTC
TRBJ2-1	TRBD1	TRBV5-4	NA	CASSLGGQGGHNEQFF	TGTGCCAGCAGCTTGGGGGGACAGGGGGGTCACAATGAGCAGTTCTTC
TRBJ2-2	NA	TRBV20-1	few	CSARRDTNTGELFF	TGCAGTGCTAGGAGAGACACGAACACCGGGGAGCTGTTTTTT
TRBJ1-4	TRBD1	TRBV7-2	few	CASSWRQGREEKLFF	TGTGCCAGCAGCTGGAGACAGGGACGGGAGGAAAAACTGTTTTTT
TRBJ2-1	TRBD2	TRBV19	NA	CASRTGLAGSSYNEQFF	TGTGCCAGTAGGACCGGACTAGCGGGGAGCTCCTACAATGAGCAGTTCTTC
TRBJ1-2	NA	TRBV28	few	CASRGGTSQGYTF	TGTGCCAGCAGGGGCGGGACAAGTCAAGGCTACACCTTC
TRBJ2-5	TRBD2	TRBV12-3/TRBV12-4	NA	CASSPGLAGGTQYF	TGTGCCAGCAGTCCCGGACTAGCAGGAGGGACCCAGTACTTC
TRBJ2-3	NA	TRBV28	NA	CAIGFRLGALSTDTQYF	TGTGCCATCGGCTTTCGGCTTGGCGCCCTCAGCACAGATACGCAGTATTTT
TRBJ1-6	TRBD1	TRBV12-3/TRBV12-4	few	CASSTSGQGPSSPLHF	TGTGCCAGCAGTACATCGGGACAGGGTCCAAGTTCACCCCTCCACTTT
TRBJ1-4	NA	TRBV20-1	NA	CSASLSTNEKLFF	TGCAGTGCTAGTCTGTCAACTAATGAAAAACTGTTTTTT
TRBJ1-1	NA	TRBV29-1	few	CSVAGGEAFF	TGCAGCGTTGCGGGCGGCGAAGCTTTCTTT
TRBJ2-5	TRBD1	TRBV27	many	CASSSRDSRETQYF	TGTGCCAGCAGTTCTCGGGACAGTAGAGAGACCCAGTACTTC
TRBJ2-5	TRBD1	TRBV4-1	NA	CASRGQGLETQYF	TGCGCCAGCAGGGGACAGGGACTAGAGACCCAGTACTTC
TRBJ2-1	NA	TRBV5-8	many	CASSLLLSGAFF	TGTGCCAGCAGCTTACTTCTATCCGGAGCGTTCTTC
TRBJ1-1	TRBD1	TRBV6-5	NA	CASRHRGTEAFF	TGTGCCAGCAGACACAGGGGAACTGAAGCTTTCTTT
TRBJ2-3	NA	TRBV7-9	NA	CASSLAMRVSDTQYF	TGTGCCAGCAGCTTAGCGATGAGGGTGTCGGATACGCAGTATTTT
TRBJ2-7	TRBD2	TRBV6-5	few	CASSNGGLAGSYEQYF	TGTGCCAGCAGTAACGGGGGACTAGCGGGGTCCTACGAGCAGTACTTC
TRBJ2-3	TRBD2	TRBV5-1	NA	CASSLGASGGYQADTQYF	TGCGCCAGCAGCTTGGGGGCTAGCGGGGGGTACCAGGCAGATACGCAGTATTTT
TRBJ2-1	TRBD2	TRBV27	NA	CASKVGAGGHDNEQFF	TGTGCCAGCAAAGTGGGAGCGGGGGGGCACGACAATGAGCAGTTCTTC
TRBJ2-5	NA	TRBV7-8	NA	CASSLGSLRQETQNF	TGTGCCAGCAGCTTAGGGAGTCTGCGACAAGAGACCCAGAACTTC
TRBJ2-2	TRBD1	TRBV6-1	few	CASKIEQGSRVGLFF	TGTGCCAGCAAAATAGAACAGGGGAGCCGGGTGGGGCTGTTTTTT
TRBJ2-2	NA	TRBV11-2	NA	CASSLEANGELFF	TGTGCCAGCAGCTTAGAAGCGAACGGGGAGCTGTTTTTT
TRBJ1-1	NA	TRBV29-1	NA	CSVTEINTEAFF	TGCAGCGTGACAGAAATCAACACTGAAGCTTTCTTT